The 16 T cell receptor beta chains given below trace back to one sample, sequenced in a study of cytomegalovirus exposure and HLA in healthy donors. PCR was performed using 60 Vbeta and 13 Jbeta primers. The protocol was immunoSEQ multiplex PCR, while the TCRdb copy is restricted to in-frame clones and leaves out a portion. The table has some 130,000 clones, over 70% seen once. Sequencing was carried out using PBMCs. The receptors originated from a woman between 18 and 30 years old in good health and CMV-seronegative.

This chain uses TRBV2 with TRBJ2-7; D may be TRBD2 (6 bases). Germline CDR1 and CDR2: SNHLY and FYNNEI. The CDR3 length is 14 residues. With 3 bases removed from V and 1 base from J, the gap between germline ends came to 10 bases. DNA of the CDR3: TGTGCCAGCAGTGAGCAGCGGGCGTCCTACGAGCAGTACTTC. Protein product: CASSEQRASYEQYF.

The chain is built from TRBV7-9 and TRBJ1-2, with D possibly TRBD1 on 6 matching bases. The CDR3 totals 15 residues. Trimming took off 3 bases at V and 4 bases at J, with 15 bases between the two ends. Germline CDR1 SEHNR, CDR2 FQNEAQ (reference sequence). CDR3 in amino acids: CASSLSAGAVYGYTF. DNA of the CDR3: TGTGCCAGCAGCTTGAGTGCGGGGGCCGTCTATGGCTACACCTTC.

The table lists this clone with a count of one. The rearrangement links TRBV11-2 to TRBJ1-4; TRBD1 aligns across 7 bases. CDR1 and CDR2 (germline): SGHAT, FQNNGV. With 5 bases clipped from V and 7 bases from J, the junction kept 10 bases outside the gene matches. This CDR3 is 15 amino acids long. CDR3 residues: CASSRAQGRGEKLFF. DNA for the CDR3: TGTGCCAGCAGCCGCGCACAGGGGCGGGGTGAAAAACTGTTTTTT.

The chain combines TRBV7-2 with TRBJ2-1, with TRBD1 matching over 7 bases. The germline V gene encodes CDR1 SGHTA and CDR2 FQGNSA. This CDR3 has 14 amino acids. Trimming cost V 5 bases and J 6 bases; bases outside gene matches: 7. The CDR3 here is CASSLRRQGNEQFF. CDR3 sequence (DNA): TGTGCCAGCAGCCTCCGAAGACAGGGCAATGAGCAGTTCTTC.

CDR3 sequence (DNA): TGTGCCAGTAGAGGGACAGACACCTACGAGCAGTACTTC. Translating gives CASRGTDTYEQYF. The V gene is TRBV19, the J gene TRBJ2-7; 7 bases are shared with TRBD1. Losses at the gene ends were 6 bases for V and 2 bases for J; bases not matched to a gene: 4. Germline V lookup: CDR1 LNHDA, CDR2 SQIVND (reference sequence). The CDR3 extends over 13 amino acids.

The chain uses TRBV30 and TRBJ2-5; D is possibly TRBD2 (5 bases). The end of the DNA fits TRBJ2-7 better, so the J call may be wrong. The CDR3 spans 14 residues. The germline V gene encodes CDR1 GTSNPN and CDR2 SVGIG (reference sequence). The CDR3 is CAWSVRAGKSEQYF. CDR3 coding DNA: TGTGCCTGGAGTGTACGCGCCGGGAAAAGCGAGCAGTACTTC.

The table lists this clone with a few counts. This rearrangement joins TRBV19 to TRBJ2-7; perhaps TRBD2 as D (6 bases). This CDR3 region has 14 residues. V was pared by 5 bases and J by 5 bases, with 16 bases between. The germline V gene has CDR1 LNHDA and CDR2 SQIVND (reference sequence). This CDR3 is CASSWGVRDDEQYF. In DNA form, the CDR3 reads TGTGCCAGTAGTTGGGGGGTCAGGGACGACGAGCAGTACTTC.

The CDR3 loop reads CSVGFPGLAGNEQFF. In DNA, the CDR3 is TGCAGCGTTGGGTTTCCGGGACTAGCGGGCAATGAGCAGTTCTTC. J is TRBJ2-1 and V is TRBV29-1; 12 nucleotides agree with TRBD2. Germline V lookup: CDR1 SQVTM, CDR2 ANQGSEA. Losses at the gene ends were 4 bases for V and 6 bases for J; bases not matched to a gene: 7. CDR3 length equals 15 residues.

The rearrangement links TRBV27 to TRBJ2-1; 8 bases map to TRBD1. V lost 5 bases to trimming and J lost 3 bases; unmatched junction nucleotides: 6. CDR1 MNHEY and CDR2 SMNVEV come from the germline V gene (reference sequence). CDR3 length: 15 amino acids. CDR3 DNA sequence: TGTGCCAGCAGTCACCGGGACAGGAGCTACAATGAGCAGTTCTTC. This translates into CASSHRDRSYNEQFF.

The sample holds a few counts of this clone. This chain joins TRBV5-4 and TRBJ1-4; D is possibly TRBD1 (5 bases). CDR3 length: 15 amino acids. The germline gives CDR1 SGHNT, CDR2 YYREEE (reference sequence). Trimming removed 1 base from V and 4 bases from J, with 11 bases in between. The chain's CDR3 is CASSLSGGNNEKLFF. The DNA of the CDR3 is TGTGCCAGCAGCTTGAGCGGGGGGAATAATGAAAAACTGTTTTTT.

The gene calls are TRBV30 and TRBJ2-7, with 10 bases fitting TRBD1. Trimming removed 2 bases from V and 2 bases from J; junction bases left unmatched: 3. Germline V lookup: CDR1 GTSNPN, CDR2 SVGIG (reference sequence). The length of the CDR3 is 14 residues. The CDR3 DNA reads TGTGCCTGGAGTACCGGGACAGGGGCCTACGAGCAGTACTTC. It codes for CAWSTGTGAYEQYF.

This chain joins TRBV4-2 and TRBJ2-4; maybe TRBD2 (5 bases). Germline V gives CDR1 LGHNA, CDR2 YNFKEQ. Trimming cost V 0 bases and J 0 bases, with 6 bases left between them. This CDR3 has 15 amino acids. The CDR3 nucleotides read TGTGCCAGCAGCCAAGATCGGGAAGCCAAAAACATTCAGTACTTC. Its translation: CASSQDREAKNIQYF.

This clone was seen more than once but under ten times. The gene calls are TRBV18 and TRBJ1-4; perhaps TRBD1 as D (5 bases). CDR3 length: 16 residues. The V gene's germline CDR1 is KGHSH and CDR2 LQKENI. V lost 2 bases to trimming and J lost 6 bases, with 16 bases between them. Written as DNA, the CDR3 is TGTGCCAGCTCACCAGACCCATGGGGGACTTATGAAAAACTGTTTTTT. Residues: CASSPDPWGTYEKLFF.

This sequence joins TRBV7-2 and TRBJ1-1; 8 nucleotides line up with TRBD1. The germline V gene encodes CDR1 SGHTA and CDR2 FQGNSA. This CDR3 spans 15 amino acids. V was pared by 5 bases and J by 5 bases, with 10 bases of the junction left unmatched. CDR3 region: CASSPRTGQGTEAFF. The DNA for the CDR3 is TGTGCCAGCAGCCCGCGGACAGGGCAAGGGACTGAAGCTTTCTTT. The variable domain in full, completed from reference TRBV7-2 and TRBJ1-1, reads GAGVSQSPSNKVTEKGKDVELRCDPISGHTALYWYRQSLGQGLEFLIYFQGNSAPDKSGLPSDRFSAERTGGSVSTLTIQRTQQEDSAVYLCASSPRTGQGTEAFFGQGTRLTVV.

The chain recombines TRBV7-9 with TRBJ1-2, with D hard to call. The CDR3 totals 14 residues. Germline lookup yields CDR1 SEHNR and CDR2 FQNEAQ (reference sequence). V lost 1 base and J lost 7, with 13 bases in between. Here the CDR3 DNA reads TGTGCCAGCAGCTTAGATTACGGCGGCGCTGGCTACACCTTC. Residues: CASSLDYGGAGYTF.

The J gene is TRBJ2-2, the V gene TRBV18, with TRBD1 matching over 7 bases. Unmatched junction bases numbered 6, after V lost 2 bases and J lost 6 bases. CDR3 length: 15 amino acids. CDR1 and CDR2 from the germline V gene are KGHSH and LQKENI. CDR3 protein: CASSPNRGRSGELFF. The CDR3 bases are TGTGCCAGCTCACCAAATAGGGGGCGCTCCGGGGAGCTGTTTTTT.